This is a list of T cell receptor beta chains from one sample in a study of blood T cell repertoires in COVID-19. The method was immunoSEQ multiplex PCR; TCRdb's version includes in-frame clones alone and lacks a portion of them. The sample holds 300,000 to 400,000 clones, around 90% seen once. Source material: PBMCs or T cells enriched from blood (not recorded which). The source of these receptors is a man in his 60s who had recovered from COVID-19. The CDR3 runs from the conserved cysteine through the conserved F or W. D genes are given only for firm matches. Size tells how often a clone was seen (once, few, many) or the class of an expanded clone, and some rows leave it out.

V,size,J,D,CDR3,DNA
TRBV18,.,TRBJ1-2,.,CASSPPNRPHSQGYGYTF,TGTGCCAGCTCACCACCGAACAGGCCCCATAGCCAGGGGTATGGCTACACCTTC
TRBV19,.,TRBJ1-6,TRBD1,CASRETGDNSPLHF,TGTGCCAGTAGAGAGACAGGGGACAATTCACCCCTCCACTTT
TRBV4-2,.,TRBJ2-7,TRBD2,CASSQNPGLAGRAYEQYF,TGTGCCAGCAGCCAAAATCCGGGACTAGCGGGAAGAGCGTACGAGCAGTACTTC
TRBV27,.,TRBJ1-3,.,CASSLKGANSGNTIYF,TGTGCCAGCAGTTTAAAAGGGGCAAACTCTGGAAACACCATATATTTT
TRBV9,.,TRBJ1-2,.,CASSVASQAAYGYTF,TGTGCCAGCAGCGTAGCATCACAGGCTGCCTATGGCTACACCTTC
TRBV2,.,TRBJ2-7,TRBD2,CASSEELAGGRYEQYF,TGTGCCAGCAGTGAAGAGTTGGCGGGGGGCAGGTACGAGCAGTACTTC
TRBV19,many,TRBJ1-3,.,CASSTLSGNTIYF,TGTGCCAGTTCTACCCTCTCTGGAAACACCATATATTTT
TRBV7-9,.,TRBJ2-1,TRBD2,CASSPTGGAPSYNEQFF,TGTGCCAGCAGCCCCACCGGGGGGGCCCCCTCCTACAATGAGCAGTTCTTC
TRBV9,.,TRBJ2-3,.,CASSVVGRGPDTQYF,TGTGCCAGCAGCGTAGTCGGGAGGGGGCCAGATACGCAGTATTTT
TRBV2,.,TRBJ2-1,TRBD1,CASSGTGVANEQFF,TGTGCCAGCAGTGGGACAGGGGTAGCCAATGAGCAGTTCTTC
TRBV19,.,TRBJ1-4,TRBD1,CASRPQGFYEKLFF,TGTGCCAGTAGACCACAGGGGTTTTATGAAAAACTGTTTTTT
TRBV20-1,.,TRBJ1-6,TRBD1,CSASSGTGDNSPLHF,TGCAGTGCTAGTTCTGGGACAGGGGACAATTCACCCCTCCACTTT
TRBV27,.,TRBJ1-4,.,CASSNRGANEKLFF,TGTGCCAGCAGCAATCGGGGGGCGAATGAAAAACTGTTTTTT
TRBV7-2,.,TRBJ2-3,TRBD2,CASSYSPTSGISTQYF,TGTGCCAGCAGCTATAGCCCGACTAGCGGTATAAGCACGCAGTATTTT
TRBV5-1,.,TRBJ2-5,.,CASSSLEKETQYF,TGCGCCAGCAGCTCCCTGGAGAAGGAGACCCAGTACTTC
TRBV2,.,TRBJ1-2,.,CASTWPGEPYGYTF,TGTGCCAGCACTTGGCCAGGGGAGCCCTATGGCTACACCTTC
TRBV19,.,TRBJ1-5,TRBD1,CASSKGTGLQPQHF,TGTGCCAGTAGCAAAGGGACAGGGCTTCAGCCCCAGCATTTT
TRBV29-1,.,TRBJ2-1,.,CSVERLNNEQFF,TGCAGCGTTGAAAGACTAAACAATGAGCAGTTCTTC
TRBV11-3,.,TRBJ1-2,.,CASSPRAGLYGYTF,TGTGCCAGCAGCCCCCGGGCGGGTCTCTATGGCTACACCTTC
TRBV5-8,.,TRBJ1-1,TRBD1,CASSLEVYRGKSEAFF,TGTGCCAGCAGCTTGGAGGTGTACAGGGGGAAATCTGAAGCTTTCTTT
TRBV7-8,few,TRBJ2-7,.,CASSLASSSREQYF,TGTGCCAGCAGCTTAGCGTCCTCGTCTAGAGAGCAGTACTTC
TRBV3-1/TRBV3-2,once,TRBJ1-2,TRBD1,CASSQSGTGAYGYTF,TGTGCCAGCAGCCAGAGCGGGACAGGTGCATATGGCTACACCTTC
TRBV10-2,once,TRBJ2-4,TRBD1,CASSVRQGADIQYF,TGCGCCAGCAGTGTTCGACAGGGGGCTGACATTCAGTACTTC
TRBV19,.,TRBJ2-5,.,CASSYQETQYF,TGTGCCAGTAGCTACCAAGAGACCCAGTACTTC
TRBV27,.,TRBJ1-6,TRBD1,CASGKQGTNSPLHF,TGTGCCAGCGGGAAACAGGGGACTAATTCACCCCTCCACTTT
TRBV27,.,TRBJ2-1,TRBD2,CASTFGTSGTGEQFF,TGTGCCAGCACCTTCGGGACTAGCGGGACCGGTGAGCAGTTCTTC